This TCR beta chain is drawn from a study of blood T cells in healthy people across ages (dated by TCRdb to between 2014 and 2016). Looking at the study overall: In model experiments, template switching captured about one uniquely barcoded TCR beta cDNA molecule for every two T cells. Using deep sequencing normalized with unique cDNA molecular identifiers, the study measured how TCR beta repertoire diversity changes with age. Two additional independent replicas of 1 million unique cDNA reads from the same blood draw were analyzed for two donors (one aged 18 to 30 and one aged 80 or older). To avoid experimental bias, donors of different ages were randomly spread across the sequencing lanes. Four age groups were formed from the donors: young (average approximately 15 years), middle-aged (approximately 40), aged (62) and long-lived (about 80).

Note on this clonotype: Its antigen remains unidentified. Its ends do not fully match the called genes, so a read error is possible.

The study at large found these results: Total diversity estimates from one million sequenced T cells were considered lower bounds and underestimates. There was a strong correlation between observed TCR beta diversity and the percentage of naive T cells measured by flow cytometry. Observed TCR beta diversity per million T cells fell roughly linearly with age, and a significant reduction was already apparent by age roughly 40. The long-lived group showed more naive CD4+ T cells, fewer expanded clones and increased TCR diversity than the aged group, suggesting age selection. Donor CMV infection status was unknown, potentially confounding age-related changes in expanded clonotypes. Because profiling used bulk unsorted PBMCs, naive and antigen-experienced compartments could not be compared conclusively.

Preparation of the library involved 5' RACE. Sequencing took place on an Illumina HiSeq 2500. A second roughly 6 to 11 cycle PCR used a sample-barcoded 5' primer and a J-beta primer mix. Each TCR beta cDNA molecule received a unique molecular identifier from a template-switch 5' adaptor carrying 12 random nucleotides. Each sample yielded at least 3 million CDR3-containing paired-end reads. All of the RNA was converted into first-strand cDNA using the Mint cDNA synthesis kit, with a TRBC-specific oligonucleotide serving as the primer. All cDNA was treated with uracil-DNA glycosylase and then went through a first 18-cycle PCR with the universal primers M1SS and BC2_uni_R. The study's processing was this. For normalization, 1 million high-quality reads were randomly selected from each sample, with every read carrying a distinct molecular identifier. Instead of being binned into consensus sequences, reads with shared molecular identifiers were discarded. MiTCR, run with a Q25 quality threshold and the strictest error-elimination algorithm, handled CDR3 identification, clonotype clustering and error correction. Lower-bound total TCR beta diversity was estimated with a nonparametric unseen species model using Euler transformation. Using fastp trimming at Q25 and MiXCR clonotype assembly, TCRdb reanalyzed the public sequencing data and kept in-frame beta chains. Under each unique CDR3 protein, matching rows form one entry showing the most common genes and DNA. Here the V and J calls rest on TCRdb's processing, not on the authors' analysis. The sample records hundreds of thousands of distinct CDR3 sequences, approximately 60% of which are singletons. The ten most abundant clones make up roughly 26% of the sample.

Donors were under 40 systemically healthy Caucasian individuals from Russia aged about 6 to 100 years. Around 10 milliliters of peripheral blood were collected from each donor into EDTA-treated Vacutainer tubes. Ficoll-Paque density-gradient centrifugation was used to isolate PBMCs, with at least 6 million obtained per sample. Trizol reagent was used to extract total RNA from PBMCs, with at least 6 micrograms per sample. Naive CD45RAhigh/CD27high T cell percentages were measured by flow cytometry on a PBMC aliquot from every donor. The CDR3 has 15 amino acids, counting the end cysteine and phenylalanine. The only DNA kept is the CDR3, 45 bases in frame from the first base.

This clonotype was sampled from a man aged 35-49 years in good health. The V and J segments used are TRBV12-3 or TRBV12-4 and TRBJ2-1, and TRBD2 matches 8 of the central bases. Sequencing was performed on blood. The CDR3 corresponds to CASSLLREGYNGQFF. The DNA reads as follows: TGTGCCAGCAGTTTATTACGGGAGGGCTACAATGGGCAGTTCTTC.